Each of the 23 T cell receptor beta chains below was sequenced from the same sample in a study of esophageal squamous cell carcinoma under preoperative chemotherapy. TCRdb independently ran MiXCR on the PCR reads; one entry per CDR3 protein. This sample has some 32,000 distinct CDR3 sequences; 52% occur once, and the top ten carry roughly 24%. Time point in this sample: after preoperative PTX-NDP chemotherapy. Specimen collection occurred from a patient given preoperative chemotherapy. Every receptor here comes from a human donor with esophageal squamous cell carcinoma. The donor label of this sample is uncertain.

This clonotype is labeled as medium-sized. The V gene is TRBV7-2, the J gene TRBJ2-3, with 9 positions matching TRBD2. V lost 0 bases, J lost 2 bases, and 6 bases stayed unmatched. CDR3 length: 17 amino acids. The germline gives CDR1 SGHTA, CDR2 FQGNSA. The CDR3: CASSLAPSGVLTDTQYF. The CDR3 coding sequence is TGTGCCAGCAGCTTAGCCCCTAGCGGGGTCCTCACAGATACGCAGTATTTT. Combining the CDR3 with reference TRBV7-2 and TRBJ2-3 gives the whole variable domain GAGVSQSPSNKVTEKGKDVELRCDPISGHTALYWYRQSLGQGLEFLIYFQGNSAPDKSGLPSDRFSAERTGGSVSTLTIQRTQQEDSAVYLCASSLAPSGVLTDTQYFGPGTRLTVL.

A few counts support this clonotype. The rearrangement joins TRBV7-2 to TRBJ2-3, with 11 bases matching TRBD2. Losses at the gene ends were 5 bases for V and 7 bases for J; bases not matched to a gene: 8. CDR3 length: 15 residues. From germline, CDR1 is SGHTA and CDR2 FQGNSA. This chain's CDR3 is CASSRSGGASNTQYF. The CDR3 coding sequence is TGTGCCAGCAGCCGTAGCGGGGGGGCTAGTAATACGCAGTATTTT.

This clonotype showed up many times. As DNA, the CDR3 is TGTGCCAGCTCTCTCTTCGCAGATACGCAGTATTTT. Amino acid sequence: CASSLFADTQYF. The chain is built from TRBV5-4 and TRBJ2-3; D is unresolved. This CDR3 is 12 amino acids long. Trimming removed 7 bases at V and 4 bases at J, with 10 bases between. From germline, CDR1 is SGHNT and CDR2 YYREEE (reference sequence).

J is TRBJ2-2 and V is TRBV12-5; D remains ambiguous. The CDR3 covers 13 residues. V shed 0 bases and J shed 16 bases, with 15 bases lying between them. Germline lookup yields CDR1 LGHNT and CDR2 FRNRAP. The chain's CDR3 is CASGLVSIGTQFF. The CDR3 nucleotides read TGTGCTAGTGGTTTGGTGAGTATAGGTACGCAGTTTTTT.

This clonotype was counted at least ten times. This sequence joins TRBV6-2 or TRBV6-3 and TRBJ2-3; 10 bases are shared with TRBD2. Germline lookup yields CDR1 MNHEY and CDR2 SVGEGT. After removal of 6 bases from V and 4 bases from J, the junction contained 1 base not matched to a gene. This CDR3 is built from 13 residues. CDR3: CASRGLASDTQYF. CDR3 nucleotide sequence: TGTGCCAGCAGGGGACTAGCGTCAGATACGCAGTATTTT.

About this clonotype itself: Because the CDR3 is missing its conserved closing phenylalanine or tryptophan, this is likely a read error. No DNA is shown, since the ends of the CDR3 on it are uncertain; the CDR3 is the one TCRdb lists. V gene TRBV7-2 combines with J gene TRBJ2-5. The CDR3 totals 13 residues, both ends included. The germline V gene has CDR1 SGHTA and CDR2 FQGNSA. CDR3 residues: CASSLIPPATQLL.

The chain is built from TRBV30 and TRBJ2-2; D uncertain. Trimming pared 2 bases from V and 6 bases from J, leaving 13 bases between. CDR3 length: 14 amino acids. Per germline, CDR1 GTSNPN and CDR2 SVGIG (reference sequence). The CDR3 coding sequence is TGTGCCTGGAGTCCTCCAGGTTGGGCCGGGGAGCTGTTTTTT. Protein: CAWSPPGWAGELFF.

V is TRBV7-6 and J is TRBJ2-4; possible D gene TRBD1, 6 bases. Trimming cost V 5 bases and J 13 bases, with 30 bases left between them. CDR1 and CDR2 (germline): SGHVS, FNYEAQ. The CDR3 has 17 amino acids. DNA of the CDR3: TGTGCCAGCAGCCCTTTCCGGGGACCGGCCCGAGGGGGTATGCAGTACTTC. Encoded protein: CASSPFRGPARGGMQYF.

Regarding this clonotype: A read error may account for a junction end that differs from germline. V is TRBV7-6 and J is TRBJ2-5; D gene ambiguous. The CDR3 is 13 amino acids. The V gene's germline CDR1 is SGHVS and CDR2 FNYEAQ. The CDR3 nucleotides read TGTGCGAGCAGCTTAGTACGGGCAGCGTCCCAGTACTTC. It codes for CASSLVRAASQYF.

The V call is TRBV6-1, the J call TRBJ2-2; TRBD1 matches 11 bases. This CDR3 contains 15 residues. Per germline, CDR1 MNHNS and CDR2 SASEGT. J gave up 6 bases and V 6 bases, and 6 bases lay outside the gene matches. CDR3 loop: CASRPGQGGAGELFF. CDR3 DNA: TGTGCCAGCAGGCCGGGACAGGGGGGCGCCGGGGAGCTGTTTTTT.

The rearrangement uses TRBV5-6 and TRBJ2-2, with D maybe TRBD1 (6 bases). Germline loops: CDR1 SGHDT, CDR2 YYEEEE. V was cut by 5 bases and J by 3 bases, with 11 bases left in between. The length of the CDR3 is 14 residues. The CDR3 is CASRINRDTGELFF. The CDR3 DNA follows: TGTGCCAGCAGAATAAACAGGGACACCGGGGAGCTGTTTTTT.

This sequence joins TRBV12-3 or TRBV12-4 and TRBJ2-5; D unresolved. The CDR3 contains 14 residues. V was trimmed by 3 bases and J by 0 bases, leaving 8 bases between them. CDR3 in DNA: TGTGCCAGCAGTTTCGGCCTGTACCAAGAGACCCAGTACTTC. This encodes CASSFGLYQETQYF.

In nucleotides, the CDR3 is TGTGCCAGCAGCTTAAACCTACAGGGGGACGGGGAGACCCAGTACTTC. Protein product: CASSLNLQGDGETQYF. This chain joins TRBV7-2 and TRBJ2-5; 8 bases line up with TRBD1. With V trimmed by 2 bases and J by 5 bases, 10 bases remained unmatched. Germline values: CDR1 SGHTA, CDR2 FQGNSA. This CDR3 is 16 amino acids long.

This clonotype ranks as medium-sized (0.01 to 0.1%). The chain employs TRBV7-2 and TRBJ2-1; possibly TRBD1 for D (7 bases). V was trimmed by 0 bases and J by 0 bases, leaving 9 bases between them. CDR3 size: 16 residues. Per germline, CDR1 SGHTA and CDR2 FQGNSA. The CDR3 reads CASSLARDSSYNEQFF. The CDR3 DNA sequence: TGTGCCAGCAGCTTAGCGCGGGACAGCTCCTACAATGAGCAGTTCTTC.

This chain joins TRBV6-2 or TRBV6-3 and TRBJ1-1, with D unresolved. Between the trimmed V and J ends, which lost 6 bases and 6 bases, there was a span of 20 bases. Germline-derived CDR1 and CDR2 are MNHEY and SVGEGT. The CDR3 is 15 residues long. This chain's CDR3 is CASRMNGLRRAEAFF. CDR3 coding DNA: TGTGCCAGCAGGATGAACGGGCTCCGGCGAGCTGAAGCTTTCTTT.

There are a few counts of this clonotype. The rearrangement uses TRBV11-2 and TRBJ1-3; a weak D match, TRBD1 (5 bases). The length of the CDR3 is 13 residues. The V and J ends lost 4 bases and 3 bases respectively, with 7 bases between them. Germline V gene sequence: CDR1 SGHAT, CDR2 FQNNGV. CDR3 region: CASSSGIGNTIYF. As DNA, the CDR3 is TGTGCCAGCAGCTCAGGGATTGGAAACACCATATATTTT.

The chain joins TRBV27 to TRBJ2-3; TRBD1 aligns across 7 bases. Germline trimming cut 4 bases from V and 7 bases from J; bases unmatched to any gene: 11. CDR1 is MNHEY, CDR2 SMNVEV, per germline (reference sequence). The CDR3 covers 15 residues. The CDR3 nucleotides read TGTGCCAGCAGTTGGCCGCAGACAGGGAAAAATACGCAGTATTTT. Its protein is CASSWPQTGKNTQYF.

Worth noting for this clonotype: A much larger clone differs by one base, so this may be a read error. V is TRBV7-8 and J is TRBJ2-1; TRBD2 might be the D (5 bases). The V gene lost 5 bases and the J gene lost 10 bases, with 30 bases spanning the gap. This CDR3 has 18 amino acids. Germline values: CDR1 SGHVS, CDR2 FQNEAQ. CDR3 residues: CASSKGPHQTGKAYEQFF. The CDR3 nucleotides are TGTGCCAGCAGCAAAGGACCGCATCAGACGGGAAAGGCCTACGAGCAGTTCTTC.

Concerning this clonotype: At one end, the junction sequence differs from germline, possibly due to a read error. This chain uses TRBV12-3 or TRBV12-4 with TRBJ2-3; TRBD2 aligns across 13 bases. The CDR3 spans 16 residues. The CDR3 is CASSTTSGGAPETQYF. CDR3 coding DNA: TGTGCCAGCAGTACTACTAGCGGGGGGGCCCCAGAGACCCAGTATTTC.

In its sample, this clonotype was seen many times. The chain couples TRBV7-9 to TRBJ2-4; D ambiguous. Germline V gene sequence: CDR1 SEHNR, CDR2 FQNEAQ (reference sequence). The CDR3 is 12 residues long. Deletions cut 5 bases from V and 7 bases from J, with 9 bases between. The chain's CDR3 is CASSPDLNIQYF. Written as DNA, the CDR3 is TGTGCCAGCAGCCCTGACCTGAACATTCAGTACTTC.

Note on this clonotype: Because it lacks the conserved phenylalanine or tryptophan at the end, this CDR3 is likely a read error. The DNA is left out, because the CDR3 cannot be placed on it with certainty; the CDR3 is given as TCRdb lists it. The rearrangement uses TRBV7-9 and TRBJ2-5; the tabulated D call, TRBD1, remains unverified against the DNA. CDR1 and CDR2 (germline): SEHNR, FQNEAQ (reference sequence). Termini included, the CDR3 measures 16 amino acids. The CDR3 loop reads CASSSRPATGQETRLS.

Turning to this clonotype: The final CDR3 position lacks the conserved phenylalanine or tryptophan, pointing to a likely read error. This chain joins TRBV6-1 and TRBJ2-3; D may be TRBD1 (5 bases). The J call is in doubt because the DNA end fits TRBJ1-5 better. CDR3 size: 14 residues. In germline, CDR1 is MNHNS, CDR2 SASEGT. For the CDR3, the DNA is TGTGCCAGCACTGAGGGGACCAACACAGATACGCAGCATTTG. This gives the protein CASTEGTNTDTQHL.

The CDR3 region has the DNA TGTGCCAGTAGTATATCGGGGACAGGGGTCGGTGCCCAAGACATTCAGTACTTC. It codes for CASSISGTGVGAQDIQYF. The genes are TRBV19 and TRBJ2-4; 10 nucleotides agree with TRBD1. CDR1 and CDR2 (germline): LNHDA, SQIVND (reference sequence). The V gene end was trimmed by 2 bases and the J gene end by 8 bases; junction bases not matched to a gene: 15. The CDR3 has 18 amino acids. The full variable domain, with the rest looked up from reference TRBV19 and TRBJ2-4, is DGGITQSPKYLFRKEGQNVTLSCEQNLNHDAMYWYRQDPGQGLRLIYYSQIVNDFQKGDIAEGYSVSREKKESFPLTVTSAQKNPTAFYLCASSISGTGVGAQDIQYFGAGTRLSVL.